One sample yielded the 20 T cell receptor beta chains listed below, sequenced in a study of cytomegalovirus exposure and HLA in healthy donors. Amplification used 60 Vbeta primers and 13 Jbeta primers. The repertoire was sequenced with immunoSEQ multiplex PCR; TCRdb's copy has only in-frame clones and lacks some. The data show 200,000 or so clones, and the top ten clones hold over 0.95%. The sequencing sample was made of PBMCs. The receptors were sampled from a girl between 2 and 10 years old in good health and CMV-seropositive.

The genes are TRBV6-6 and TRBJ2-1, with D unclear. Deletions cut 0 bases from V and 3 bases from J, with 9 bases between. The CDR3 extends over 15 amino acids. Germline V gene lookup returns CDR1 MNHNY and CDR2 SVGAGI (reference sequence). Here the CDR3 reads CASSYSGGIYNEQFF. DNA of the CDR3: TGTGCCAGCAGTTACTCTGGCGGTATCTACAATGAGCAGTTCTTC.

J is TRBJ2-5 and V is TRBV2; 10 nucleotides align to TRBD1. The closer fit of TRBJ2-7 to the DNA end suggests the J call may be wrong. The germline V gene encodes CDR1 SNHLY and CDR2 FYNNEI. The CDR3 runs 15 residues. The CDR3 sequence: CASSQTGGLNYEQYF. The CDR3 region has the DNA TGTGCCAGCAGTCAGACAGGGGGCTTAAACTACGAGCAGTACTTC.

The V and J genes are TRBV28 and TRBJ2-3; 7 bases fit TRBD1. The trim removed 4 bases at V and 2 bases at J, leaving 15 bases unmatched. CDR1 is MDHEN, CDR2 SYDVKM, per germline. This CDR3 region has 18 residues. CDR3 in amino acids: CASSWQGVKLRDTDTQYF. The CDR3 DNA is TGTGCCAGCAGTTGGCAGGGGGTCAAGTTGAGGGACACAGATACGCAGTATTTT.

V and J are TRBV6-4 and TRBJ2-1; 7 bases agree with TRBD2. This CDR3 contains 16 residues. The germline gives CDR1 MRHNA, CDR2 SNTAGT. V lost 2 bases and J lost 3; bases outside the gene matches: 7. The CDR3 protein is CASSDGASGLYNEQFF. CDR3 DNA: TGTGCCAGCAGTGACGGGGCTAGCGGACTCTACAATGAGCAGTTCTTC.

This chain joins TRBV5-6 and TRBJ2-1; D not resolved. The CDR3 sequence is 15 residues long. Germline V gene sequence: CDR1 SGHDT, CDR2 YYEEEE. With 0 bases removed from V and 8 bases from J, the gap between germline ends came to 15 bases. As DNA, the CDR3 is TGTGCCAGCAGCTTGGGGTCCCCCGGGTGGGATGAGCAGTTCTTC. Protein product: CASSLGSPGWDEQFF.

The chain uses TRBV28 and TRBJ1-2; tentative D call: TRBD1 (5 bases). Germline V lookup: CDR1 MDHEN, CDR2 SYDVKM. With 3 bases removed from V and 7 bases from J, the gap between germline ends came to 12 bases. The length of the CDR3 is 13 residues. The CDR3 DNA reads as TGTGCCAGCAGTTTTCAGGGTCTTGGTGGCTACACCTTC. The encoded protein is CASSFQGLGGYTF.

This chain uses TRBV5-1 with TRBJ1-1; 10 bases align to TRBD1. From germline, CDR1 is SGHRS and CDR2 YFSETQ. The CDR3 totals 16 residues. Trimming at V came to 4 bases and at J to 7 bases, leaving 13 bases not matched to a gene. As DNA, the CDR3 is TGCGCCAGCAGCCCTGGACAGGGGGGTTTTTATAGTGAAGCTTTCTTT. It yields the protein CASSPGQGGFYSEAFF.

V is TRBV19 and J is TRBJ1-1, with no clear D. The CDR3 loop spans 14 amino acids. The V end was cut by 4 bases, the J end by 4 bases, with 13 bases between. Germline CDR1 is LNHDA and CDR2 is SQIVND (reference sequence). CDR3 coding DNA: TGTGCCAGTAGTAAGGAGGGTGGGAGCACTGAAGCTTTCTTT. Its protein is CASSKEGGSTEAFF.

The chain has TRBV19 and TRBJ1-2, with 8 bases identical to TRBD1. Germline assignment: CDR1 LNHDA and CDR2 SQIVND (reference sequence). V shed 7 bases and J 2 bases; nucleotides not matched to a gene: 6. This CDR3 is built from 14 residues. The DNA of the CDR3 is TGTGCCAGTAAATGGACAGGGTACAACTATGGCTACACCTTC. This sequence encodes CASKWTGYNYGYTF.

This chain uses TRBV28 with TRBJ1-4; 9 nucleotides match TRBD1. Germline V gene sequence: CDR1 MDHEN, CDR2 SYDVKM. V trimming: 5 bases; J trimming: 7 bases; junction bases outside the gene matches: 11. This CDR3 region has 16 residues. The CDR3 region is CASSPPGTGSFEKLFF. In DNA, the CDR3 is TGTGCCAGCAGTCCCCCCGGGACAGGGAGCTTTGAAAAACTGTTTTTT.

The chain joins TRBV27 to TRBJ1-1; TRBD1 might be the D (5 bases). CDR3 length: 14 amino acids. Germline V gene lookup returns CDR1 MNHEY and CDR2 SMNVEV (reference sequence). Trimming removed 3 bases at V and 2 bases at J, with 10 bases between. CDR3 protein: CASSFSGSNTEAFF. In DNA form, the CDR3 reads TGTGCCAGCAGTTTTTCAGGGTCCAACACTGAAGCTTTCTTT.

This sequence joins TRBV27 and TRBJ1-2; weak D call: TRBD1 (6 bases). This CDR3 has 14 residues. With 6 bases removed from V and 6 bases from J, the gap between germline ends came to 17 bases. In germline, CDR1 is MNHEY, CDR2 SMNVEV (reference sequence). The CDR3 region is CASRSGGRSDGYTF. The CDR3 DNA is TGTGCCAGCAGAAGCGGGGGGCGTTCTGATGGCTACACCTTC.

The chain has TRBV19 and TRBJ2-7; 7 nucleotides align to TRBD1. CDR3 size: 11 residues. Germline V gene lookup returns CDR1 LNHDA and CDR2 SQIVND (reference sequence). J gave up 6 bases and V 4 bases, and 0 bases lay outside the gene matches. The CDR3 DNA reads TGTGCCAGTAGTAGACAGGGCGAGCAGTACTTC. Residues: CASSRQGEQYF.

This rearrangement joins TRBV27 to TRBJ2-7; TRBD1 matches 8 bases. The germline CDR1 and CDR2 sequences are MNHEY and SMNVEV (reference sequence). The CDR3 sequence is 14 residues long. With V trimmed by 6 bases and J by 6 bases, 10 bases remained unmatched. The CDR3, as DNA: TGTGCCAGCAGCCTTTCCGGGACAGGTACCGAGCAGTACTTC. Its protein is CASSLSGTGTEQYF.

DNA of the CDR3: TGTGCCAGCAGTTACGACAGGGGCAATCAGCCCCAGCATTTT. It codes for CASSYDRGNQPQHF. The chain couples TRBV2 to TRBJ1-5, with 7 bases that match TRBD1. V shed 5 bases, J shed 2 bases, and the junction held 3 bases outside the gene matches. CDR1 is SNHLY and CDR2 is FYNNEI in the germline V gene. The CDR3 covers 14 residues. Full variable domain (outside the CDR3, taken from reference TRBV2 and TRBJ1-5): EPEVTQTPSHQVTQMGQEVILRCVPISNHLYFYWYRQILGQKVEFLVSFYNNEISEKSEIFDDQFSVERPDGSNFTLKIRSTKLEDSAMYFCASSYDRGNQPQHFGDGTRLSIL.

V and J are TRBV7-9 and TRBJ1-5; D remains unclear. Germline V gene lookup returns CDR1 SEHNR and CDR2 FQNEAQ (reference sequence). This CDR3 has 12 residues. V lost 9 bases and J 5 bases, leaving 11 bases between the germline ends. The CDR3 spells CASCPGDQPQHF. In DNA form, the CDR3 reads TGTGCCAGTTGCCCGGGTGATCAGCCCCAGCATTTT.

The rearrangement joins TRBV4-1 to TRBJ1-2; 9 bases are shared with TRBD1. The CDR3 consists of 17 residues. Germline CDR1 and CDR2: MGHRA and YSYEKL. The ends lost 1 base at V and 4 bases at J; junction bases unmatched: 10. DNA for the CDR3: TGCGCCAGCAGCCAAGTCAAACAGGGGGCGCGGGGCTATGGCTACACCTTC. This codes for CASSQVKQGARGYGYTF.

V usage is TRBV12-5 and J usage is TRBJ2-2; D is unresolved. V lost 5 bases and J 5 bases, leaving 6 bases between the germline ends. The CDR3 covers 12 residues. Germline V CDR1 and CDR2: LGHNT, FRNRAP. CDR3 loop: CASGPATGELFF. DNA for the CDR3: TGTGCTAGTGGTCCAGCGACCGGGGAGCTGTTTTTT.

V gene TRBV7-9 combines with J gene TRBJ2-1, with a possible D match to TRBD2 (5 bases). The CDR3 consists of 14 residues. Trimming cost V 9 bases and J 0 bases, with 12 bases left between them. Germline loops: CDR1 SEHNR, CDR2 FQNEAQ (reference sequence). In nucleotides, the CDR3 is TGTGCCAGGACCAGCGGAGACTCCTACAATGAGCAGTTCTTC. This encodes CARTSGDSYNEQFF.

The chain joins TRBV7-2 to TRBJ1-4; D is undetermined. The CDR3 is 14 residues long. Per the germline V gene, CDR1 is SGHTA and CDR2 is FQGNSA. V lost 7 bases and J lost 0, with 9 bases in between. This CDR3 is CASTRHATNEKLFF. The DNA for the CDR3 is TGTGCCAGCACCAGACACGCAACTAATGAAAAACTGTTTTTT.